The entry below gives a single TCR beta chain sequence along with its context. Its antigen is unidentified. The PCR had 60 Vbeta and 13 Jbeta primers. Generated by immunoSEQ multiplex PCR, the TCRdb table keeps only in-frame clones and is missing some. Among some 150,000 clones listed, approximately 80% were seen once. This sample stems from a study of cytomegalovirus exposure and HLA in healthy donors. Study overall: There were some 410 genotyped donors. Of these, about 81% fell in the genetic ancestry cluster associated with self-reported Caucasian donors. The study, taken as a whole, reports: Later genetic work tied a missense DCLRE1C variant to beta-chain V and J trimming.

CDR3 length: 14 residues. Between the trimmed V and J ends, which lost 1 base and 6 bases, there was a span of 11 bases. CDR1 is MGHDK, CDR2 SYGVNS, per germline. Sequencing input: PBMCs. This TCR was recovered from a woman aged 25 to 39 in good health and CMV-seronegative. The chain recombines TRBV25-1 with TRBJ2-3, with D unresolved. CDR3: CASSEFAYMDTQYF. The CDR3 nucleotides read TGTGCCAGCAGTGAATTTGCCTATATGGATACGCAGTATTTT.